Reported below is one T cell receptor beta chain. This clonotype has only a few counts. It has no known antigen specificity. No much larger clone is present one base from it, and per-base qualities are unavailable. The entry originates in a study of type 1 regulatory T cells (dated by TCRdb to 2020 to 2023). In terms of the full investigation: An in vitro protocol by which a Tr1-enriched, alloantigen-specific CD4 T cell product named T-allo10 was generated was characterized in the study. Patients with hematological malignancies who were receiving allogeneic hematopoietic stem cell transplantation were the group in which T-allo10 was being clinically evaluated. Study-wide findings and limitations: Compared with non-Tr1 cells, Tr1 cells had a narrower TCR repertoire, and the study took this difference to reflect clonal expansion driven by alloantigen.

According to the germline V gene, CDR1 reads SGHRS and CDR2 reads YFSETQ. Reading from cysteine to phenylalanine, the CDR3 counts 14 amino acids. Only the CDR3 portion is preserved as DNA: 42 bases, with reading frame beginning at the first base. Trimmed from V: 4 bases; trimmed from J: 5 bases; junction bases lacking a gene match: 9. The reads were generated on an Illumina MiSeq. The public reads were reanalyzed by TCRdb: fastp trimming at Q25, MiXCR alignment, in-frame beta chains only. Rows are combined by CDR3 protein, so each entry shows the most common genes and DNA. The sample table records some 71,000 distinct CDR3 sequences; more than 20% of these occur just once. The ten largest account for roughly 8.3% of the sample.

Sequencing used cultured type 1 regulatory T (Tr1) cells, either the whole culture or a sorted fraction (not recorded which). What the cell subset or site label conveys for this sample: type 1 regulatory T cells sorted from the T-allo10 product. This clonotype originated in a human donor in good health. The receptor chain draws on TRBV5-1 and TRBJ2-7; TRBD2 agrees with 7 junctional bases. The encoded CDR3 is CASSPLRAGDEQYF. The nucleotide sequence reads TGCGCCAGCAGCCCCCTTCGGGCGGGAGACGAGCAGTACTTC. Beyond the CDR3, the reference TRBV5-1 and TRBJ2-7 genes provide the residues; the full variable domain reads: KAGVTQTPRYLIKTRGQQVTLSCSPISGHRSVSWYQQTPGQGLQFLFEYFSETQRNKGNFPGRFSGRQFSNSRSEMNVSTLELGDSALYLCASSPLRAGDEQYFGPGTRLTVT.